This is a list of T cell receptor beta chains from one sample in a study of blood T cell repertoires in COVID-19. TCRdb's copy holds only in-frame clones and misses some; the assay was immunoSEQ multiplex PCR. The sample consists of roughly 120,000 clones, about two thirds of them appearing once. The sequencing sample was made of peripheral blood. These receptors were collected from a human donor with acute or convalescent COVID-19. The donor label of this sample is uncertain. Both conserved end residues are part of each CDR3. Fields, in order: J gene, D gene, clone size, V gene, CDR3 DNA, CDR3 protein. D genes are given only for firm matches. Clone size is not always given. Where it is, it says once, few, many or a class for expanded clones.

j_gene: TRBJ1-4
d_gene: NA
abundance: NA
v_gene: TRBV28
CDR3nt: TGTGCCAGCAGATCCAGGGGTTTCAGCGAAAAACTGTTTTTT
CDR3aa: CASRSRGFSEKLFF

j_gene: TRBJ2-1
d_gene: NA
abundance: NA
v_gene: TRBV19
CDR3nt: TGTGCCAGTATGGGGGGGGGCCTCTCCTACAATGAGCAGTTCTTC
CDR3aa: CASMGGGLSYNEQFF

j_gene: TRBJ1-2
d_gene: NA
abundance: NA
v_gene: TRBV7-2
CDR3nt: TGTGCCAGCAGACCGGACAGAGCTAACTATGGCTACACCTTC
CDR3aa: CASRPDRANYGYTF

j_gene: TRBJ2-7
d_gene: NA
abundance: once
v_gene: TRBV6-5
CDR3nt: TGTGCCAGCAGTCGACAGGCTACCTACGAGCAGTACTTC
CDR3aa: CASSRQATYEQYF

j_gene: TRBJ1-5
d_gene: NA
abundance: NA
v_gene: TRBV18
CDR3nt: TGTGCCAGCGCACAGGTACCAACGGGTCAGCCCCAGCATTTT
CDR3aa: CASAQVPTGQPQHF

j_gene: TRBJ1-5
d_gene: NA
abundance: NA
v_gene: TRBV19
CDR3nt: TGTGCCAGTAGTCCTCGGGACGGGGGGACTAGGACCCAGCATTTT
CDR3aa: CASSPRDGGTRTQHF

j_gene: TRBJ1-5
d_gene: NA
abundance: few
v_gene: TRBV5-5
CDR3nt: TGTGCCAGCAGCTTGGTGCAGGGATTGGGTCAGCCCCAGCATTTT
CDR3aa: CASSLVQGLGQPQHF

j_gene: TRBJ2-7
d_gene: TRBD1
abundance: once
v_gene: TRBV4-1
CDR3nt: TGCGCCAGCAGCCACCCTAGACAGGGGCGCACAAAGCCCGGCTCCTACGAGCAGTACTTC
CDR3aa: CASSHPRQGRTKPGSYEQYF

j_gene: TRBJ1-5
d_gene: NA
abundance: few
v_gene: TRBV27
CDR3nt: TGTGCCAGCAGTTTGGTTCGGGGCAATCAGCCCCAGCATTTT
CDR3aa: CASSLVRGNQPQHF

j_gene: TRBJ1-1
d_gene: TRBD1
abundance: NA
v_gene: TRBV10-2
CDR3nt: TGCGCCAGCAGTTCCGGGACAGGGGCTGAAGCTTTCTTT
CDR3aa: CASSSGTGAEAFF

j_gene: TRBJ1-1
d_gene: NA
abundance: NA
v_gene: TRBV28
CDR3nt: TGTGCCAGCAGTTTAGGCTACACTGAAGCTTTCTTT
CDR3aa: CASSLGYTEAFF

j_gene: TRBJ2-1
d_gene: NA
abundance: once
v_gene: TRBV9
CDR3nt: TGTGCCAGCAGCGTAGCTACGACTAGCTACAATGAGCAGTTCTTC
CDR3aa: CASSVATTSYNEQFF

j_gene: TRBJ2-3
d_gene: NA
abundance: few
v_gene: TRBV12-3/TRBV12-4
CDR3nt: TGTGCCAGCAGAACCCAAGTGCAGGATACGCAGTATTTT
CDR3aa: CASRTQVQDTQYF

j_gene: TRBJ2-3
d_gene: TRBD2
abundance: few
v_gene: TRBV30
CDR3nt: TGTGCCTGGACCCGAGCGGGGGTAACAGATACGCAGTATTTT
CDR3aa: CAWTRAGVTDTQYF

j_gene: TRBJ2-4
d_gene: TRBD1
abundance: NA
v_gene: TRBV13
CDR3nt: TGTGCCAGCAGCCCGGGACAGTCAGACATTCAGTACTTC
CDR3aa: CASSPGQSDIQYF

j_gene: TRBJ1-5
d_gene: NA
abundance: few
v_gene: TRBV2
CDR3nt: TGTGCCAGCAAGGTTTCGAGGGGCAATCAGCCCCAGCATTTT
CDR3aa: CASKVSRGNQPQHF

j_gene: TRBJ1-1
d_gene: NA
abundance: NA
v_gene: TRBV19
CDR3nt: TGTGCCAGTAGTACCTCCGGGACAAGAAAGAACACTGAAGCTTTCTTT
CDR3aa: CASSTSGTRKNTEAFF

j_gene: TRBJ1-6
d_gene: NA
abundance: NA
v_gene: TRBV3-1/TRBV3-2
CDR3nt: TGTGCCAGCAGCCAAGTCAGGGATTCACCCCTCCACTTT
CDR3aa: CASSQVRDSPLHF

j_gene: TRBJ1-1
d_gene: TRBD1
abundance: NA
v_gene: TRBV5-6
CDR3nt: TGTGCCAGCAGCTTCCGGACAGGGGGCGAGGGCACTGAAGCTTTCTTT
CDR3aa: CASSFRTGGEGTEAFF

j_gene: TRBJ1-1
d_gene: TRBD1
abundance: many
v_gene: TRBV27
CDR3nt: TGTGCCAGCAGTTGGAGGGGGCTTGCTTTCTTT
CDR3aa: CASSWRGLAFF

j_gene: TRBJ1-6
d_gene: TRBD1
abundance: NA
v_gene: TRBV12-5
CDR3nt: TGTGCTAGTGGTTTGGTGGACAGGGATTCGGACTCACCCCTCCACTTT
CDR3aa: CASGLVDRDSDSPLHF

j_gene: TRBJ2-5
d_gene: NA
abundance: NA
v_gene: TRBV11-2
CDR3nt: TGTGCCAGCAGCTCCCGCCTCGGAGGGCTTCAAGAGACCCAGTACTTC
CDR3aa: CASSSRLGGLQETQYF

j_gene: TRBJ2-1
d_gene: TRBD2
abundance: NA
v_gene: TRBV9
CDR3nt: TGTGCCAGCAGCGCCCTGTGGGGGGGGGTCTACAATGAGCAGTTCTTC
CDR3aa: CASSALWGGVYNEQFF

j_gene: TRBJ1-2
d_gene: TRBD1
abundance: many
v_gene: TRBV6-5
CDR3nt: TGTGCCAGCAGAGGACAGGGCTATGGCTACACCTTC
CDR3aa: CASRGQGYGYTF

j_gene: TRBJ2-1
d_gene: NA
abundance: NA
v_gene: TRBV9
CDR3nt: TGTGCCAGCAGCGTCTCCAGTTTGTCCACCTACAATGAGCAGTTCTTC
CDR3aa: CASSVSSLSTYNEQFF

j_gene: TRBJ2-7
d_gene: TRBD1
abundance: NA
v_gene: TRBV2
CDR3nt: TGTGCCAGCAGTCTTCTCGGGACAGGGGGCAGTGAGAAGTACTTC
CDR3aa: CASSLLGTGGSEKYF

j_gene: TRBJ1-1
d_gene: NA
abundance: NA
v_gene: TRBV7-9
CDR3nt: TGTGCCAGCAGCTTATTCGAGGAGAACACTGAAGCTTTCTTT
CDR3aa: CASSLFEENTEAFF

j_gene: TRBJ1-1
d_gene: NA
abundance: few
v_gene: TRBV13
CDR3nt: TGTGCCAGCAGCTTGCAGGGGAACACTGAAGCTTTCTTT
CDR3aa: CASSLQGNTEAFF

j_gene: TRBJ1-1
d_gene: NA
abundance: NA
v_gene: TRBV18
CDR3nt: TGTGCCAGCTCACCAGACAGGAAGAACACTGAAGCTTTCTTT
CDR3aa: CASSPDRKNTEAFF

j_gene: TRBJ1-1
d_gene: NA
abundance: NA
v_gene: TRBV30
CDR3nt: TGTGCCTGGAGTGTAGACCCCTCTCAGAGGTTGAACACTGAAGCTTTCTTT
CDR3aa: CAWSVDPSQRLNTEAFF

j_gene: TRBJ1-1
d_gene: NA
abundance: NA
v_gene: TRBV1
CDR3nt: TGCACCAGCAGCCAAGATCGGCCGGGATGGACTGAAGCTTTCTTT
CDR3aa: CTSSQDRPGWTEAFF

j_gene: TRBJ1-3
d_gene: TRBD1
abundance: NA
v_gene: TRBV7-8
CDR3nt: TGTGCCAGCAGCTTAAGGGACAGTGCCTCTGGAAACACCATATATTTT
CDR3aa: CASSLRDSASGNTIYF

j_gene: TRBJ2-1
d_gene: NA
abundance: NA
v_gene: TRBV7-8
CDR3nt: TGTGCCAGCAGCCACGGGGGCTACAATGAGCAGTTCTTC
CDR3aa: CASSHGGYNEQFF

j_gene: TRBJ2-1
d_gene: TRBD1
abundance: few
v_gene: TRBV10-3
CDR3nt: TGTGCCATCAGCGCCGGGACAGGGGGCTTCAATGAGCAGTTCTTC
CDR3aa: CAISAGTGGFNEQFF

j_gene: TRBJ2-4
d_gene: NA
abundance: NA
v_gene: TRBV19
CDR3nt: TGTGCCAGTAAATTTTCCTATTTAGCCAAAAACATTCAGTACTTC
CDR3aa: CASKFSYLAKNIQYF

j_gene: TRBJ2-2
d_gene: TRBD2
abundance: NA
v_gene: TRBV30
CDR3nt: TGTGCCTGGAGGCGGGGGGGCCATACCCTCACCGGGGAGCTGTTTTTT
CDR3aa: CAWRRGGHTLTGELFF

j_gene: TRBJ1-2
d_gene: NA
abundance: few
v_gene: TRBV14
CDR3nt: TGTGCCAGCAGCCTACTAGCTAACTATGGCTACACCTTC
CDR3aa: CASSLLANYGYTF

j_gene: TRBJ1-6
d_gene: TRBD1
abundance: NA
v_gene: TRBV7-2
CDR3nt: TGTGCCAGCAGCTTATTTTCGGGACAGGAAAATTCACCCCTCCACTTT
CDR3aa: CASSLFSGQENSPLHF

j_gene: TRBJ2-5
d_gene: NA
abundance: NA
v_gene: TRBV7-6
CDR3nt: TGTGCCAGCAGCTTAGGAACAGGGTTTTTAGAGACCCAGTACTTC
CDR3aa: CASSLGTGFLETQYF

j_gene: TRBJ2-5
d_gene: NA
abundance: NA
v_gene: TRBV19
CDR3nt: TGTGCCAGTAGTATGTTCAAGAGGGAGACCCAGTACTTC
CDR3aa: CASSMFKRETQYF

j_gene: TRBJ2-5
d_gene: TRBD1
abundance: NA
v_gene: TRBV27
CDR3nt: TGTGCCAGCAACCTCCGGACGGGACAGAAACAAGAGACCCAGTACTTC
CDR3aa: CASNLRTGQKQETQYF

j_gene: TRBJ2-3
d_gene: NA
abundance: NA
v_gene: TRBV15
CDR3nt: TGTGCCACCAGCAGAGAGGATGAGGGAGACCCCCGAGATACGCAGTATTTT
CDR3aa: CATSREDEGDPRDTQYF

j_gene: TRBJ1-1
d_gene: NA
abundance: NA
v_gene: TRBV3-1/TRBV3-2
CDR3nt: TGTGCCAGCAGCCAAGGACAGATAAACACTGAAGCTTTCTTT
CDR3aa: CASSQGQINTEAFF